What follows describes a single T cell receptor beta chain. The antigen is undetermined. The data originate from a study of OX40 agonist ivuxolimab in advanced cancers. About the research overall: Aged roughly 20 to 85 with a mean of approximately 57 years, they were 82.7% male.

Here immunoSEQ multiplex PCR was the method, and the copy in TCRdb shows in-frame clones only, minus some. The profile shows 45,000 to 75,000 clones, 65% to 85% of them singletons. The study's findings and limits: The expanded peripheral T cells' antigen specificity was not determined. More expanded clones were found, on average, in CD8+ than in CD4+ T cells.

Blood got drawn at baseline, again on cycle 4 day 1, and then on cycle 7 day 1. Germline V gene sequence: CDR1 SNHLY, CDR2 FYNNEI. The CDR3 runs to 15 residues. The V segment lost 7 bases and the J segment 5 bases; nucleotides outside the gene matches: 9. The V call is TRBV2, the J call TRBJ2-1; 9 nucleotides align to TRBD2. Specimen: CD4+ or CD8+ T cells sorted from blood, collected in a trial of the OX40 agonist ivuxolimab. The sequence was obtained from an adult with an advanced solid tumor such as melanoma, head and neck, liver or kidney cancer. The CDR3: CASNLLAGKNNEQFF. CDR3 nucleotides: TGTGCCAGCAACCTGCTAGCGGGAAAAAACAATGAGCAGTTCTTC.